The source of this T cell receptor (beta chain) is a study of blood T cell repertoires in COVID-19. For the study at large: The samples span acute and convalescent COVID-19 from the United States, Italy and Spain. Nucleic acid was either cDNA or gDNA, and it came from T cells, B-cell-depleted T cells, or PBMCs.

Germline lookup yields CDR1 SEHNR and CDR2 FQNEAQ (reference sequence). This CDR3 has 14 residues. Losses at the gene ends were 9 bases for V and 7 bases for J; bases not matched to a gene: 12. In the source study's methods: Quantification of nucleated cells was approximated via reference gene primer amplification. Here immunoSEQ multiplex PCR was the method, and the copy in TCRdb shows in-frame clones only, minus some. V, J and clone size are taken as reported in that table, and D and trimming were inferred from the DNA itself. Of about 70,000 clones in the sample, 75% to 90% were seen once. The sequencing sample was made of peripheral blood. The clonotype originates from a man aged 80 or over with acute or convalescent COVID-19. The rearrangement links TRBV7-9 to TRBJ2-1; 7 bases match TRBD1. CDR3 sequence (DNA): TGTGCCAGGGGATCCGGGACAGAACTGAATGAGCAGTTCTTC. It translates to CARGSGTELNEQFF.